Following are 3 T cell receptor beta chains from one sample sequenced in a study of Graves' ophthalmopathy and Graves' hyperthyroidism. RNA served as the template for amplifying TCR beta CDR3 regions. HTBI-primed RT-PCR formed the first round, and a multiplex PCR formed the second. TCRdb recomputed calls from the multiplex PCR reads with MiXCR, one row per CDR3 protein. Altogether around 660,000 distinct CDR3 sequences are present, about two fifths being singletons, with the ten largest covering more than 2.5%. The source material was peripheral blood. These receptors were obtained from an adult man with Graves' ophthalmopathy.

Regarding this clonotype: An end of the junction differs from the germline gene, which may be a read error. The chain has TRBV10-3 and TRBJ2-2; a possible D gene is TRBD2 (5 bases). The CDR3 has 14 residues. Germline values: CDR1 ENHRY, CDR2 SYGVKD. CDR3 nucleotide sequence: TGTGCCAGCAGTTTCGAGCTAGCTACCGGGGAGCTGTTTTTT. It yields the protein CASSFELATGELFF.

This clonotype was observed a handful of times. In DNA form, the CDR3 reads TGTGCCTGGAGTGTACTCATTGAGACCCAGTACTTC. Translated, it gives CAWSVLIETQYF. The chain joins TRBV19 to TRBJ2-5; no clear D gene. The germline CDR1 and CDR2 sequences are LNHDA and SQIVND (reference sequence). This CDR3 is built from 12 residues. V was cut by 11 bases and J by 5 bases, with 15 bases left in between.

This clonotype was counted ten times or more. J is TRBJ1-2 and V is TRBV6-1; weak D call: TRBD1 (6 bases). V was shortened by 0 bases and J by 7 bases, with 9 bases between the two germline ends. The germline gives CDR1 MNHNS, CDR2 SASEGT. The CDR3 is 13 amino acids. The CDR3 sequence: CASSEAWGAGYTF. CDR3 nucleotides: TGTGCCAGCAGTGAAGCCTGGGGGGCTGGCTACACCTTC.